This T cell receptor beta chain was documented in a study of beta chain features in type 1 diabetes. Study conclusions and caveats: In all four CD4+ subsets, TCRB CDR3 length was significantly, moderately reduced in type 1 diabetes.

The CDR3 runs to 15 residues. The V gene's germline CDR1 is SGHVS and CDR2 FQNEAQ. V was pared by 6 bases and J by 6 bases, with 8 bases of the junction left unmatched. Expressed TCRB transcripts were sequenced because the entire RNA isolate underwent reverse transcription. Measured with immunoSEQ multiplex PCR; TCRdb has only the in-frame clones, and not every one. The sample shows about 280,000 clones, over 12% of them seen only once. Note on this clone: Its antigen remains unidentified.

The chain has TRBV7-8 and TRBJ1-5; 10 bases map to TRBD1. This receptor was obtained from a man aged 18 to 29 with type 1 diabetes. Sequencing was done on a sample of naive CD4+ T cells from blood. CDR3 DNA sequence: TGTGCCAGCAGGCCAGCGGGGACAGGGGTTCAGCCCCAGCATTTT. Translating gives CASRPAGTGVQPQHF.